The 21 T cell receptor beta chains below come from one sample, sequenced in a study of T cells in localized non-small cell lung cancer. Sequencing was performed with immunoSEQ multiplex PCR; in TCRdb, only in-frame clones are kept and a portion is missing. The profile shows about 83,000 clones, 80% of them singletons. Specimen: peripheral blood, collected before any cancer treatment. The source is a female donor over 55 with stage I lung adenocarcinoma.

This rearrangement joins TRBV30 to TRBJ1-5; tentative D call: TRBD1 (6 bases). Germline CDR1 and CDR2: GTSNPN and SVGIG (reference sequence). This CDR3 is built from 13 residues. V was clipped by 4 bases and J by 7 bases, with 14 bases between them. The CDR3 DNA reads TGTGCCTGGACCGAAAGGCAGGGGCAGCCCCAGCATTTT. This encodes CAWTERQGQPQHF.

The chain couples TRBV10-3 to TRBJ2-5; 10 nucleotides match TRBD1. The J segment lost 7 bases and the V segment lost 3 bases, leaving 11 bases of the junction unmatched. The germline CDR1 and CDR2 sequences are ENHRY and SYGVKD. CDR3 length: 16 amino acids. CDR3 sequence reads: CAISDPGTGVRGTQYF. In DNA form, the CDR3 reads TGTGCCATCAGTGATCCCGGGACAGGGGTTCGGGGGACCCAGTACTTC.

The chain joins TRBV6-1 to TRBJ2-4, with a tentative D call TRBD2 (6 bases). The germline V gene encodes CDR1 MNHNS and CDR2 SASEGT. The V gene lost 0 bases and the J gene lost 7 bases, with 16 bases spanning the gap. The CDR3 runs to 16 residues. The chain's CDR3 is CASSEAAGLTANIQYF. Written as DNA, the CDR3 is TGTGCCAGCAGTGAAGCGGCGGGACTCACCGCTAACATTCAGTACTTC.

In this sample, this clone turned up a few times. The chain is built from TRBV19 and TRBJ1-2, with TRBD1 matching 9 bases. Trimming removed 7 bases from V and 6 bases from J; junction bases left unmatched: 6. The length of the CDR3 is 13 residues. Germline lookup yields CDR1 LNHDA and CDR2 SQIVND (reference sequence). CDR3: CASIGDRVHGYTF. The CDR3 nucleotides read TGTGCCAGTATTGGGGACAGGGTCCATGGCTACACCTTC.

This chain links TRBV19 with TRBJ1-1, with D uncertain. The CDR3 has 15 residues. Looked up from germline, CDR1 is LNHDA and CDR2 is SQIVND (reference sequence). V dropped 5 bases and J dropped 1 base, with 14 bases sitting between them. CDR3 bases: TGTGCCAGTAGTCCCCCGGGAGGCGGGAACACTGAAGCTTTCTTT. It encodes CASSPPGGGNTEAFF.

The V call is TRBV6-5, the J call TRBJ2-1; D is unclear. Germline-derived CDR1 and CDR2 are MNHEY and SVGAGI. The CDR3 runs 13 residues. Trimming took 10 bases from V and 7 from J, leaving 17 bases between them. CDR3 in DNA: TGTGCCACCAGCAGCGATGAAAGGAATGAGCAGTTCTTC. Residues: CATSSDERNEQFF.

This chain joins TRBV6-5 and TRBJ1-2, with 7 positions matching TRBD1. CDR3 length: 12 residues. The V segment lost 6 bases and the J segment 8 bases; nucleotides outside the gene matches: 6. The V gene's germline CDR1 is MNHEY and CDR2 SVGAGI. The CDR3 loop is CASRHGQAGYTF. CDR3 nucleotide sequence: TGTGCCAGCAGACACGGACAGGCCGGCTACACCTTC.

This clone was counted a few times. CDR3: CAWSFGVGNTEAFF. In DNA, the CDR3 is TGTGCCTGGAGTTTCGGGGTGGGGAACACTGAAGCTTTCTTT. The chain combines TRBV30 with TRBJ1-1; D not resolved. Deletions cut 2 bases from V and 1 base from J, with 11 bases between. Germline CDR1 and CDR2: GTSNPN and SVGIG (reference sequence). This CDR3 has 14 residues.

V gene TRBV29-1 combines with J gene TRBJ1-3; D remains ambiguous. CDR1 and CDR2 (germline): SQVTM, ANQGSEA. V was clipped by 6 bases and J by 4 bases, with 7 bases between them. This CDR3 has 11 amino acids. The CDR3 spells CSVLTGNTIYF. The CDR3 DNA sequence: TGCAGCGTACTGACAGGAAACACCATATATTTT. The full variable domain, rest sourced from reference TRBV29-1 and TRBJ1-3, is SAVISQKPSRDICQRGTSLTIQCQVDSQVTMMFWYRQQPGQSLTLIATANQGSEATYESGFVIDKFPISRPNLTFSTLTVSNMSPEDSSIYLCSVLTGNTIYFGEGSWLTVV.

The DNA for the CDR3 is TGTGCCAGTAGTATTCGAAGAGGACTTTCATATGGCTACACCTTC. This encodes CASSIRRGLSYGYTF. The chain joins TRBV19 to TRBJ1-2; D remains unclear. The CDR3 contains 15 residues. Germline V gene lookup returns CDR1 LNHDA and CDR2 SQIVND (reference sequence). V dropped 3 bases and J dropped 5 bases, with 16 bases sitting between them. The full variable domain, with the rest looked up from reference TRBV19 and TRBJ1-2, is DGGITQSPKYLFRKEGQNVTLSCEQNLNHDAMYWYRQDPGQGLRLIYYSQIVNDFQKGDIAEGYSVSREKKESFPLTVTSAQKNPTAFYLCASSIRRGLSYGYTFGSGTRLTVV.

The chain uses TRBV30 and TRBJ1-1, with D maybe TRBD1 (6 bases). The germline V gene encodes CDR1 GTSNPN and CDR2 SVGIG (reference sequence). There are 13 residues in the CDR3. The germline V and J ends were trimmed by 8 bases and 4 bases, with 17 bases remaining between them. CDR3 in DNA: TGTGCCCGGGGGGCACAGGGTGGCACTGAAGCTTTCTTT. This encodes CARGAQGGTEAFF.

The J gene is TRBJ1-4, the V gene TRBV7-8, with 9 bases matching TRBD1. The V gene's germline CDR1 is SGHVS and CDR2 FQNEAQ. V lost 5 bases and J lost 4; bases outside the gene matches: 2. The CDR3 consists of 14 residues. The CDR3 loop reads CASSPGQGNEKLFF. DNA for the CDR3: TGTGCCAGCAGCCCGGGACAGGGTAATGAAAAACTGTTTTTT.

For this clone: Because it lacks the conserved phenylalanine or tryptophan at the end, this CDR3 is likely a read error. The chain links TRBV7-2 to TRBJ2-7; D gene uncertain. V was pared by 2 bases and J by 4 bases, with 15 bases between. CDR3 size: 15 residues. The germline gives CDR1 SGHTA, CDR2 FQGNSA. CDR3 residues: CASSLTDLRGYEQYL. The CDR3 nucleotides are TGTGCCAGCAGCTTAACCGACCTTCGTGGTTACGAGCAGTACCTC.

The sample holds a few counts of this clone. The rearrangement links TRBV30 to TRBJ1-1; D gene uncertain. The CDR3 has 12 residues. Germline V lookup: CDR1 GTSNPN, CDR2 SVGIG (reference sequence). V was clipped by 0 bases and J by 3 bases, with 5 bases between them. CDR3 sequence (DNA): TGTGCCTGGAGTGTAGGTCACACTGAAGCTTTCTTT. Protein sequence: CAWSVGHTEAFF.

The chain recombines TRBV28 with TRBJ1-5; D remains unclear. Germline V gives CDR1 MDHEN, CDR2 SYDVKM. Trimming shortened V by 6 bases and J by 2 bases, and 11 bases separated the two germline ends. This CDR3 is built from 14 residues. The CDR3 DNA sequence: TGTGCCAGCAGCCGCCGGGTTCGCAATCAGCCCCAGCATTTT. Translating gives CASSRRVRNQPQHF.

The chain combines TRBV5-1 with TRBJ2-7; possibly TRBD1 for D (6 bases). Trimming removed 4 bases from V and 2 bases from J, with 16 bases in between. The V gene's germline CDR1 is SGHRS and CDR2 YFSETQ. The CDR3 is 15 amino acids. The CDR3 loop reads CASSPGHVHTYEQYF. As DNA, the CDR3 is TGCGCCAGCAGCCCGGGACACGTCCATACCTACGAGCAGTACTTC.

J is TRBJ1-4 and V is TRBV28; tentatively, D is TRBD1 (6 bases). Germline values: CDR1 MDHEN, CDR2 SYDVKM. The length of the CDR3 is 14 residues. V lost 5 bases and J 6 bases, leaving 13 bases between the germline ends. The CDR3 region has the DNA TGTGCCAGCAGTCAAACAGGGCCCGATGAAAAACTGTTTTTT. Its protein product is CASSQTGPDEKLFF.

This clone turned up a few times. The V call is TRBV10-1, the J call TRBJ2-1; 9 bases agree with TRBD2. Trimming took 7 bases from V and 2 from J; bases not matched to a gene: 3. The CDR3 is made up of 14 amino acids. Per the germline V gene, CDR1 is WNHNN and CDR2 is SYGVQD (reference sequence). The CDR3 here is CASKTSGAYNEQFF. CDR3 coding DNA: TGCGCCAGCAAGACTAGCGGAGCCTACAATGAGCAGTTCTTC.

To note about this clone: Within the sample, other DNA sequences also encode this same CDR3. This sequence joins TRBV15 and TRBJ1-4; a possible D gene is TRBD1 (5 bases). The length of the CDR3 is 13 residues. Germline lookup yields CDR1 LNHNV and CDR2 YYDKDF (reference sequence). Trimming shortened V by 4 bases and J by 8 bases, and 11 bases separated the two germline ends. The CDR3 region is CATSTGTEEKLFF. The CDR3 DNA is TGTGCCACCAGCACCGGGACGGAGGAAAAACTGTTTTTT.

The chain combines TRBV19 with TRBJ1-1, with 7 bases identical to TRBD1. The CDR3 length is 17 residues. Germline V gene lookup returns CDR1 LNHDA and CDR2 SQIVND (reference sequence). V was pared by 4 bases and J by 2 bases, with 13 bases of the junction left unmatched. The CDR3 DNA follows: TGTGCCAGTAGTACCGGGACAGTTAGATTGGGAAACACTGAAGCTTTCTTT. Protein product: CASSTGTVRLGNTEAFF.

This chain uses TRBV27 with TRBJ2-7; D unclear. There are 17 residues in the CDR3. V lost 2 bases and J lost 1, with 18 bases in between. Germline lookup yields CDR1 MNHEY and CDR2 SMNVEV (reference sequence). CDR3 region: CASSLGWSHGRSYEQYF. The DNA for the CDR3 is TGTGCCAGCAGTTTAGGCTGGTCGCATGGGCGGTCCTACGAGCAGTACTTC.